This TCR beta chain was sequenced for a study of blood T cell repertoires in COVID-19 (dated by TCRdb to about 2020). Background on the whole study: The collaborator samples originated in the United States, Italy and Spain and spanned the acute and convalescent phases of COVID-19. The material from the prospective study consisted of cDNA or gDNA derived from T cells, B-cell-depleted T cells, or PBMCs. The repertoires were made available in a free public database intended to serve as a resource for research on the immune response to SARS-CoV-2. Where available, HLA class I and class II types were obtained from metadata supplied by the sample provider rather than from assay-based typing. The sample metadata nearly always contained a de-identified subject ID, COVID-19 status, age in years and sex. Samples were obtained from the ongoing ImmuneRACE study (first 160 participants) and from 1,254 subjects provided by 6 global collaborators. The dataset comprised deeply sampled blood TCRbeta repertoires from subjects exposed to, actively infected with, or recovered from COVID-19.

General findings and caveats noted by the study authors: The quantity of clinical and demographic metadata differed by source and by participant and was supplied without curation.

Whole blood was collected in K2EDTA tubes by collaborating institutions according to the institutions' own protocols. For TCRbeta analysis, collaborators shipped samples as frozen whole blood, isolated PBMCs, or DNA extracted from either of those sample types. The germline V gene provides CDR1 MGHRA and CDR2 YSYEKL. The CDR3 covers 16 residues, taking in both the cysteine and the phenylalanine. Solely the CDR3 DNA is kept, with 48 bases framed from the first base. Trimming takes 0 bases from V and 4 bases from J, and the germline ends sit 15 bases apart. TCRbeta CDR3 regions were amplified from genomic DNA using the immunoSEQ Assay, a bias-controlled multiplex PCR. In the source study's methods: Nucleated cell counts per sample were estimated from amplification of reference gene primers within the assay. To quantify the absolute abundance of each unique TCRbeta CDR3 rearrangement, sequence reads were collapsed and filtered. For each sample, productive Simpson clonality was calculated as the square root of Simpson's diversity index across productive rearrangements. This is the immuneACCESS table as TCRdb keeps it, with only in-frame sequences that have V and J called. A part of the clones is gone; compared with another copy, unresolved V genes explain less than half, and the rest is unexplained. Clonal size and the V and J genes are those of that table, whereas D and trimming came from the DNA. Across this sample there are fewer than 300,000 clones, with 70% to 90% seen only once. Over 2% of the sample is in the top ten clones.

In the case of this clone: Its antigen remains unidentified. No base quality information exists; no much larger clone differs at one position.

Here the chain combines TRBV4-1 and TRBJ2-5; the D region possibly corresponds to TRBD1 (5 bases align). Sequenced input: peripheral blood. The receptor was isolated from a woman between 45 and 60 years old with acute or convalescent COVID-19. Read as DNA, the sequence is TGCGCCAGCAGCCAAGATCGGTGGGGCTCAGGAGAGACCCAGTACTTC. Its protein reads: CASSQDRWGSGETQYF.